The following is a T cell receptor beta chain sequence with its context. Time point here: newly diagnosed GD, antithyroid drugs for less than 3 months. PBMC RNA served as the TCR library source. This entry is derived from a study of regulatory T cells in long-lasting Graves disease. Arm-PCR with iRepertoire HTBI primers amplified the CDR3 regions for these TCR beta libraries. TCRdb independently ran MiXCR on the multiplex PCR reads; one entry per CDR3 protein. The sample contains hundreds of thousands of distinct CDR3 sequences, roughly 15% of which appear only once. Germline V CDR1 and CDR2: DFQATT, SNEGSKA (reference sequence). The CDR3 contains 16 residues. The ends were cut back, 3 bases at V and 2 bases at J, with 18 bases in the middle. In addition, the sample was reused for a study of T cells in Graves' hyperthyroidism and ophthalmopathy.

The material sequenced was peripheral blood mononuclear cells (PBMCs), taken at new diagnosis, from a patient treated with antithyroid drugs. This clonotype was sampled from a young woman with Graves disease. The genes are TRBV20-1 and TRBJ2-3, with D possibly being TRBD2 (6 bases). CDR3 DNA: TGCAGTGCTAGTGCCCTACTTAGCGGAATCACAGATACGCAGTATTTT. Encoded protein: CSASALLSGITDTQYF.